This T cell receptor (beta chain) emerged from a study of T-cell memory formation after mild COVID-19. Study-wide background: TCR clusters were mostly confined to one donor each.

Trimming took off 1 base at V and 2 bases at J, with 7 bases between the two ends. Germline CDR1 KGHDR, CDR2 SFDVKD. This CDR3 comprises 14 residues. TCRdb independently ran MiXCR on the 5' RACE reads; one entry per CDR3 protein. The sample carries roughly 340,000 distinct CDR3 sequences, more than 20% recorded once. This clonotype occurred a few times. Sequencing was done on a sample of PBMCs or a T cell subset sorted from them (not recorded which). This chain connects TRBV24-1 to TRBJ1-2; no definite D call. This TCR came from a man in his late teens or twenties who had mild COVID-19 (a few samples of this study predate the infection). Cell type and time point are not known. The CDR3 bases are TGTGCCACCAGTGATTTTGACGAGAACTATGGCTACACCTTC. It yields the protein CATSDFDENYGYTF.